The sequence of this T cell receptor (beta chain) was determined in a study of early T cells in non-severe SARS-CoV-2 infection. On the study more broadly: Sequencing input comprised bulk RNA from unsorted whole blood; chain pairing was not available.

Using its own MiXCR run on the 5' RACE reads, TCRdb lists one record per CDR3 protein. The sample includes some 64,000 distinct CDR3 sequences, about 10% of them seen just once. The CDR3 spans 14 residues. V gave up 1 base and J gave up 3 bases, with 6 bases separating them. Germline values: CDR1 LGHNA, CDR2 YNFKEQ. The TCR was taken from an adult who was a healthcare worker with PCR-confirmed SARS-CoV-2 infection or an uninfected control (not recorded which). The sample consisted of whole blood, taken at baseline. This chain uses TRBV4-2 with TRBJ2-2; D is uncertain. CDR3 amino acids: CASSQGSDTGELFF. CDR3 in DNA: TGTGCCAGCAGCCAAGGGTCGGACACCGGGGAGCTGTTTTTT.